Described below is a single TCR beta chain sequence and its context. Its cognate antigen is unknown. The record originates from a study of cytomegalovirus exposure and HLA in healthy donors. The study, taken as a whole, reports: Reported performance of the classifier showed diagnosis of cytomegalovirus status with high specificity and sensitivity.

Trimming took 5 bases from V and 3 from J; bases not matched to a gene: 6. The germline gives CDR1 SGHAT, CDR2 FQNNGV. This CDR3 has 14 amino acids. Here immunoSEQ multiplex PCR was the method, and the copy in TCRdb shows in-frame clones only, minus some. This sample has under 200,000 clones, with approximately 78% found just once. The genes are TRBV11-2 and TRBJ2-7, with 8 bases fitting TRBD2. The clonotype originates from a woman in her 30s in good health and CMV-seronegative. The specimen was PBMCs. The CDR3 sequence: CASSPGGMGYEQYF. The CDR3 DNA reads TGTGCCAGCAGCCCGGGAGGGATGGGCTACGAGCAGTACTTC.